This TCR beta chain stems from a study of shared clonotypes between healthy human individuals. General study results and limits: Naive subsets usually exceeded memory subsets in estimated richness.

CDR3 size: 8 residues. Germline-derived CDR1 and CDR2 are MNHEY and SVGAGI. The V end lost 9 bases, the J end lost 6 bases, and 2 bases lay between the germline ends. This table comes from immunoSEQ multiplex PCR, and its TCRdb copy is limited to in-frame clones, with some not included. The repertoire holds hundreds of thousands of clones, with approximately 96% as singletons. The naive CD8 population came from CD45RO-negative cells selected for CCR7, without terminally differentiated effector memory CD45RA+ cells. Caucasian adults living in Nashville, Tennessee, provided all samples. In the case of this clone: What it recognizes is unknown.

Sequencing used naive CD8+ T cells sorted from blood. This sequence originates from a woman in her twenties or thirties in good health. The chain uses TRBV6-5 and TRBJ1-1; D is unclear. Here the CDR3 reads CARAEAFF. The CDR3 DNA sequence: TGTGCCAGGGCTGAAGCTTTCTTT.